The next 10 T cell receptor beta chains were all read from a single sample in a study of shared clonotypes between healthy human individuals. Repertoires were generated with immunoSEQ multiplex PCR, while TCRdb's copy carries only in-frame clones and drops some. The sample lists about 580,000 clones; roughly 98% were seen once. Only CD45RO-negative cells positively selected for CCR7 counted as naive CD8 cells, so terminally differentiated effector memory CD45RA+ cells were excluded. Sequenced material: naive CD8+ T cells sorted from blood. The receptors were sampled from a man younger than 40 in good health.

The genes are TRBV9 and TRBJ2-2; unclear D gene. This CDR3 comprises 15 residues. CDR1 is SGDLS, CDR2 YYNGEE, per germline. Trimming took 0 bases from V and 2 from J, leaving 8 bases between them. The CDR3: CASSVAHRNTGELFF. CDR3 DNA: TGTGCCAGCAGCGTAGCGCACCGAAACACCGGGGAGCTGTTTTTT.

V and J are TRBV28 and TRBJ2-5; D is possibly TRBD1 (6 bases). Germline V CDR1 and CDR2: MDHEN, SYDVKM. V was trimmed by 2 bases and J by 5 bases, leaving 12 bases between them. The CDR3 spans 14 residues. CDR3 in DNA: TGTGCCAGCAGTTTAGACAGGTTGGGGGAGACCCAGTACTTC. Its protein is CASSLDRLGETQYF.

The chain links TRBV29-1 to TRBJ1-2; D possibly corresponds to TRBD1 (6 bases). CDR3 length: 15 residues. V was cut by 4 bases and J by 5 bases, with 20 bases left in between. Germline lookup yields CDR1 SQVTM and CDR2 ANQGSEA. The CDR3 nucleotides read TGCAGCGTTGTTATGGCCCTTAATAGGGGGTATGGCTACACCTTC. It yields the protein CSVVMALNRGYGYTF.

This rearrangement joins TRBV27 to TRBJ2-7; 8 bases align to TRBD2. The germline V gene encodes CDR1 MNHEY and CDR2 SMNVEV (reference sequence). There are 14 residues in the CDR3. The ends lost 6 bases at V and 3 bases at J; junction bases unmatched: 7. DNA of the CDR3: TGTGCCAGCAGCATAGCGGGACCGGACTACGAGCAGTACTTC. This gives the protein CASSIAGPDYEQYF.

The genes are TRBV4-1 and TRBJ1-5; possibly TRBD1 for D (6 bases). Germline CDR1 reads MGHRA; CDR2 reads YSYEKL. The CDR3 runs to 15 residues. V lost 3 bases, J lost 3 bases, and 12 bases lay in between. The CDR3 here is CASSHGQLANQPQHF. CDR3 nucleotides: TGCGCCAGCAGCCATGGACAGTTGGCCAATCAGCCCCAGCATTTT.

V gene TRBV5-6 combines with J gene TRBJ2-1, with D possibly matching TRBD1 (6 bases). V lost 3 bases, J lost 6 bases, and 10 bases lay in between. Per the germline V gene, CDR1 is SGHDT and CDR2 is YYEEEE. The CDR3 is 13 residues long. Written as DNA, the CDR3 is TGTGCCAGCAGCTCGGACAGTGGCAATGAGCAGTTCTTC. As protein: CASSSDSGNEQFF.

The CDR3 is CASSHRVGETGELFF. CDR3 DNA sequence: TGTGCCAGCAGCCACAGGGTAGGAGAGACCGGGGAGCTGTTTTTT. This chain uses TRBV7-9 with TRBJ2-2, with D maybe TRBD1 (6 bases). V gave up 5 bases and J gave up 5 bases, with 15 bases separating them. Germline V CDR1 and CDR2: SEHNR, FQNEAQ (reference sequence). CDR3 length: 15 residues.

The chain couples TRBV5-5 to TRBJ2-3; D uncertain. In germline, CDR1 is SGHKS, CDR2 YYEKEE (reference sequence). Trimming removed 0 bases at V and 3 bases at J, with 14 bases between. The CDR3 totals 16 residues. The CDR3 spells CASSLARQSRTDTQYF. CDR3 bases: TGTGCCAGCAGCTTGGCCAGGCAGTCTAGGACAGATACGCAGTATTTT.

The rearrangement links TRBV5-5 to TRBJ2-1, with 9 bases matching TRBD1. Germline CDR1 and CDR2: SGHKS and YYEKEE (reference sequence). Germline trimming cut 3 bases from V and 15 bases from J; bases unmatched to any gene: 4. The CDR3 has 11 amino acids. CDR3 amino acids: CASSSPGQGFF. CDR3 sequence (DNA): TGTGCCAGCAGCTCCCCGGGACAGGGGTTCTTC.

The chain joins TRBV14 to TRBJ2-7, with D possibly TRBD2 on 6 matching bases. The CDR3 spans 13 residues. CDR1 and CDR2 from the germline V gene are SGHDN and FVKESK. Trimming removed 5 bases from V and 0 bases from J, with 8 bases in between. CDR3 residues: CASSVGGSYEQYF. The CDR3 DNA reads as TGTGCCAGCAGCGTCGGGGGCTCCTACGAGCAGTACTTC.